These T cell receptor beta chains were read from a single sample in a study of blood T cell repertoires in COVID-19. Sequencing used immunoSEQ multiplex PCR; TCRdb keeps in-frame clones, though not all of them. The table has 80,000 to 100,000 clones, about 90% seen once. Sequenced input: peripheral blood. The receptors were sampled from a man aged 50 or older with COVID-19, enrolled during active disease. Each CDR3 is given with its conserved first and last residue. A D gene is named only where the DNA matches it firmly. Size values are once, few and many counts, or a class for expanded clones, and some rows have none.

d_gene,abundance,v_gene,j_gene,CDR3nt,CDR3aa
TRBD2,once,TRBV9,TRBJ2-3,TGTGCCAGCAGCGCCCCTGGGACTAGCGGGGGCTATGGGGGGGATACGCAGTATTTT,CASSAPGTSGGYGGDTQYF
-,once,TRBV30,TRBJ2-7,TGTGCCTGGAGCCGACACACGTACGAGCAGTACTTC,CAWSRHTYEQYF
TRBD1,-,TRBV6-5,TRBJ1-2,TGTGCCAGCAGGGAGGGGACAGGGGGCAACTATGGCTACACCTTC,CASREGTGGNYGYTF
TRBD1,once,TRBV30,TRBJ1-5,TGTGCCTGGTCCGGGACAGGGAGGCAGCCCCAGCATTTT,CAWSGTGRQPQHF
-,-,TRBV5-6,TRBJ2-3,TGTGCCAGCAGCCGGACTTGGGACACCTACACAGATACGCAGTATTTT,CASSRTWDTYTDTQYF
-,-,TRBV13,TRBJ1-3,TGTGCCAGCAGGGTGCGAGGAAACACCATATATTTT,CASRVRGNTIYF
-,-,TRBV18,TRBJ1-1,TGTGCCAGCTCACCACAACAACAGGGTTCGGCTGAAGCTTTCTTT,CASSPQQQGSAEAFF
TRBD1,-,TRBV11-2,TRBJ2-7,TGTGCCAGCAGCATTGGACAGGGTGGCGAGCAGTACTTC,CASSIGQGGEQYF
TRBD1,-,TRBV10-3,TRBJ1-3,TGTGCCATCAGCGACAGGGTTTCAGGAAACACCATATATTTT,CAISDRVSGNTIYF
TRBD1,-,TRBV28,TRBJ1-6,TGTGCCAGCAGTCTCATGGGACAGAATTCACCCCTCCACTTT,CASSLMGQNSPLHF
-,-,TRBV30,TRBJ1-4,TGTGCCTGGGGGGGGGCCGCGGAAAAACTGTTTTTT,CAWGGAAEKLFF
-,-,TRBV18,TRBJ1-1,TGTGCCAGCTCACCACAGGGGAGGACTGAAGCTTTCTTT,CASSPQGRTEAFF
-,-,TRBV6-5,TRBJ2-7,TGTGCCAGCAGCTCCAGGGCGGGGCTAGAGTACTTC,CASSSRAGLEYF
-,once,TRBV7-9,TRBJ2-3,TGTGCCAGCAGCCTGTCGGGAATGTTCCGCCGGGATACGCAGTATTTT,CASSLSGMFRRDTQYF
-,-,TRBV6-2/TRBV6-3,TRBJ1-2,TGTGCCAGCAGTTACGGTTTGGTCTCGACACCCTATGGCTACACCTTC,CASSYGLVSTPYGYTF
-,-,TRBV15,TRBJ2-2,TGTGCCACCAGCAGAGTCATAGGACAGTCGAACACCGGGGAGCTGTTTTTT,CATSRVIGQSNTGELFF
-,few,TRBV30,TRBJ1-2,TGTGCCTGGAACGACGGGAACTATGGCTACACCTTC,CAWNDGNYGYTF
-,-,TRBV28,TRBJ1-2,TGTGCCAGCAGTTTATACGTACAGGGATCTAACTATGGCTACACCTTC,CASSLYVQGSNYGYTF
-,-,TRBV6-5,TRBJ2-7,TGTGCCAGCAGTTTAAGACAGGTGCTAGCCTACGAGCAGTACTTC,CASSLRQVLAYEQYF
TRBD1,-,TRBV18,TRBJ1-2,TGTGCCAGCTCACCACCAACGACAGGGATCTATGGCTACACCTTC,CASSPPTTGIYGYTF
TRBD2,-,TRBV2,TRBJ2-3,TGTGCCAGCAGATCGACTAGCGGGGACACAGATACGCAGTATTTT,CASRSTSGDTDTQYF
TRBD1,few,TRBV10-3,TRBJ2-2,TGTGCCACCGGGACAGGAGCCACCGGGGAGCTGTTTTTT,CATGTGATGELFF
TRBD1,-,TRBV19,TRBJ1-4,TGTGCCAGTAGTGCCGCCTACAGGGGTAGCGCAACTAATGAAAAACTGTTTTTT,CASSAAYRGSATNEKLFF
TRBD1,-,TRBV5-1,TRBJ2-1,TGCGCCAGCAGCTTGGACGGACAGGGTGGGAATGAGCAGTTCTTC,CASSLDGQGGNEQFF
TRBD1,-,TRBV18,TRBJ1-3,TGTGCCAGCTCATTCATCGACAGGGACTCTGGAAACACCATATATTTT,CASSFIDRDSGNTIYF
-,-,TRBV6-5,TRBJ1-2,TGTGCCAGCAGTTACTCAGCCCCCCCTCGCTACACCTTC,CASSYSAPPRYTF
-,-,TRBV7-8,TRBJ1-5,TGTGCCAGCAGCTTAGGGTGGACATTTAGCAATCAGCCCCAGCATTTT,CASSLGWTFSNQPQHF
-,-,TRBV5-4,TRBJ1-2,TGTGCCAGCAGGTCCACAGGTCTAAAAGGGGATGGCTACACCTTC,CASRSTGLKGDGYTF
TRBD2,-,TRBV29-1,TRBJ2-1,TGCAGCGTTGAAGGACTAGCGGGGGGGCAAGGGTCCTACAATGAGCAGTTCTTC,CSVEGLAGGQGSYNEQFF
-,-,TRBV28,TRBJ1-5,TGTGCCAGCAGTCGGACAACTCAGCCCCAGCATTTT,CASSRTTQPQHF
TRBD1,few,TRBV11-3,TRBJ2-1,TGTGCCAGCAGCTCCCGGGACAGGGGAAGCAATGAGCAGTTCTTC,CASSSRDRGSNEQFF
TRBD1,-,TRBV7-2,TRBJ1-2,TGTGCCAGCAGCTTGACAGGGATCGACCTTGGCTACACCTTC,CASSLTGIDLGYTF
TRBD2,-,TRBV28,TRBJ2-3,TGTGCCAGCAGCACGCGGGGGTCTTACGCAGATACGCAGTATTTT,CASSTRGSYADTQYF
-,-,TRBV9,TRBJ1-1,TGTGCCAGCAGCGTCCGGGGCACTGAAGCTTTCTTT,CASSVRGTEAFF
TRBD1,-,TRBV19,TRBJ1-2,TGTGCCAGTACGAACAGGGGGCGGTGGGTCGGCGGCTACACCTTC,CASTNRGRWVGGYTF
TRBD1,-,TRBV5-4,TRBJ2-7,TGTGCCAGCAGCACAGGACAGGGCTCGTCCTACGAGCAGTACTTC,CASSTGQGSSYEQYF
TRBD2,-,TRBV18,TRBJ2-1,TGTGCCAGCTCACCTCTTGCCCGAGCGGGACTGGATGAGCAGTTCTTC,CASSPLARAGLDEQFF
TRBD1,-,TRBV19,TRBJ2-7,TGTGCCAGTAGAAACCACGGGACAGCGACCTCCTACGAGCAGTACTTC,CASRNHGTATSYEQYF
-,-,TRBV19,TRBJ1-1,TGTGCCAGTAGTATGCAGTACCAGAACACTGAAGCTTTCTTT,CASSMQYQNTEAFF
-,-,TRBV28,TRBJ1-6,TGTGCCAGCAGTTTTTCAGGAATGCCTAATTCACCCCTCCACTTT,CASSFSGMPNSPLHF
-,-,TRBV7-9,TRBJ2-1,TGTGCCAGCACCCGACAGTTGTACAATGAGCAGTTCTTC,CASTRQLYNEQFF
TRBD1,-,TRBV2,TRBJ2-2,TGTGCCAGCAAAGGACAGGGGACCAAAGGGGAGCTGTTTTTT,CASKGQGTKGELFF
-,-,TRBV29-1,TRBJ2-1,TGCAGCGTCGTCTGGGGGCAAGTTGGGCAGTTCTTC,CSVVWGQVGQFF
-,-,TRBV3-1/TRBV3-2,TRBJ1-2,TGTGCCAGCAGCGAGGGAGCTAACTATGGCTACACCTTC,CASSEGANYGYTF
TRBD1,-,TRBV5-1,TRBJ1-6,TGCGCCAGCAGCGAACGGGACAGGGCAAGATCACCCCTCCACTTT,CASSERDRARSPLHF
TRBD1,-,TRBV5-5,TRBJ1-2,TGTGCCAGCAGCTCGGGACAGGGGGCCTTCTATGGCTACACCTTC,CASSSGQGAFYGYTF
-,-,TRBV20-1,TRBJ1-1,TGCAGTGCTTCGGGGGACCCAAATTCAAGCTTT,CSASGDPNSSF
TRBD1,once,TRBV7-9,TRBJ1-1,TGTGCCAGCAGCTCACAGGGGGAGGAAGCTTTCTTT,CASSSQGEEAFF
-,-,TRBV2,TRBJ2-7,TGTGCCACCACCCCAGGAAGGGACATCTTTCCCTACGAGCAGTACTTC,CATTPGRDIFPYEQYF
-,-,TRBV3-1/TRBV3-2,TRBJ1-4,TGTGCCAGCAGCCGCTCGGGTAATGAAAAACTGTTTTTT,CASSRSGNEKLFF
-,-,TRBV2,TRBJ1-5,TGTGCCAGCAGTACCACATCTGGGGGGTATAGCAATCAGCCCCAGCATTTT,CASSTTSGGYSNQPQHF
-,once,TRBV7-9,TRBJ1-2,TGTGCCAGCAGCCGACGGACAGACTATGGCTACACCTTC,CASSRRTDYGYTF